Following are 4 T cell receptor beta chains from one sample sequenced in a study of blood T cells in healthy people across ages. Using a J-beta primer mix together with a sample-barcoded 5' primer, a second PCR was run for about 7 to 12 cycles. TCRdb used MiXCR to reprocess the 5' RACE reads, holding one entry per CDR3 protein. The sample has 1.5 million to 2 million distinct CDR3 sequences, approximately 32% seen once. The sample was blood. Receptors originate from a woman in her twenties or thirties in good health.

The chain has TRBV27 and TRBJ1-6; TRBD1 might be the D (6 bases). Germline V gene data show CDR1 as MNHEY and CDR2 as SMNVEV (reference sequence). This CDR3 region has 16 residues. V lost 7 bases to trimming and J lost 0 bases, with 13 bases between them. This CDR3 reads CASKRGPSSYNSPLHF. The CDR3 region has the DNA TGTGCCAGCAAGCGGGGGCCCAGCTCCTATAATTCACCCCTCCACTTT.

V is TRBV6-1 and J is TRBJ2-5, with TRBD2 matching 14 bases. The V segment lost 4 bases and the J segment 5 bases; nucleotides outside the gene matches: 6. The CDR3 totals 16 residues. Germline CDR1 is MNHNS and CDR2 is SASEGT. DNA for the CDR3: TGTGCCAGCAGTGGGCGACTAGCGGGAGGGTATGAGACCCAGTACTTC. Translated: CASSGRLAGGYETQYF.

The chain employs TRBV7-3 and TRBJ2-7; D remains unclear. The V end was cut by 4 bases, the J end by 7 bases, with 20 bases between. Germline V gene data show CDR1 as SGHTA and CDR2 as FQGTGA. This CDR3 region has 15 residues. CDR3 coding DNA: TGTGCCAGCAGCTCCCCTCGCGGCGGTATACAAGAGCAGTACTTC. This codes for CASSSPRGGIQEQYF.

V usage is TRBV24-1 and J usage is TRBJ2-1; D is unresolved. V was cut by 9 bases and J by 3 bases, with 17 bases left in between. The germline V gene has CDR1 KGHDR and CDR2 SFDVKD. The CDR3 is made up of 15 amino acids. The CDR3 loop reads CATSRGSPLYNEQFF. In DNA, the CDR3 is TGTGCCACCTCTCGTGGAAGTCCTCTCTACAATGAGCAGTTCTTC.